This T cell receptor (beta chain) came from a study of cytomegalovirus exposure and HLA in healthy donors. Findings and caveats of the study: Overall, around 150 TCR beta chains were annotated as cytomegalovirus-associated. Among TCR sequences, most were rare, though some public TCRs appeared in many donors. The tendency of first-cohort TCR clusters to co-occur in the 120 validation repertoires was the finding of a later analysis.

Of note for this clone: Its antigen is undetermined.

Germline V gives CDR1 SEHNR, CDR2 FQNEAQ (reference sequence). CDR3 length: 16 amino acids. The V end lost 5 bases, the J end lost 0 bases, and 16 bases lay between the germline ends. Profiled with immunoSEQ multiplex PCR; TCRdb holds only in-frame clones, not every one. The sample has some 310,000 clones, 88% seen once. From the approximately 120-subject validation cohort, which was separate from the approximately 670-subject first cohort, the donors were drawn. The chain combines TRBV7-9 with TRBJ1-2, with D perhaps matching TRBD1 (5 bases). The TCR was taken from a man aged 25-40 years in good health and CMV-seronegative. Material for sequencing was PBMCs. CDR3 protein: CASSPRGEGANYGYTF. The CDR3 nucleotides are TGTGCCAGCAGCCCACGGGGGGAAGGAGCTAACTATGGCTACACCTTC. Full variable domain (outside the CDR3, taken from reference TRBV7-9 and TRBJ1-2): DTGVSQNPRHKITKRGQNVTFRCDPISEHNRLYWYRQTLGQGPEFLTYFQNEAQLEKSRLLSDRFSAERPKGSFSTLEIQRTEQGDSAMYLCASSPRGEGANYGYTFGSGTRLTVV.